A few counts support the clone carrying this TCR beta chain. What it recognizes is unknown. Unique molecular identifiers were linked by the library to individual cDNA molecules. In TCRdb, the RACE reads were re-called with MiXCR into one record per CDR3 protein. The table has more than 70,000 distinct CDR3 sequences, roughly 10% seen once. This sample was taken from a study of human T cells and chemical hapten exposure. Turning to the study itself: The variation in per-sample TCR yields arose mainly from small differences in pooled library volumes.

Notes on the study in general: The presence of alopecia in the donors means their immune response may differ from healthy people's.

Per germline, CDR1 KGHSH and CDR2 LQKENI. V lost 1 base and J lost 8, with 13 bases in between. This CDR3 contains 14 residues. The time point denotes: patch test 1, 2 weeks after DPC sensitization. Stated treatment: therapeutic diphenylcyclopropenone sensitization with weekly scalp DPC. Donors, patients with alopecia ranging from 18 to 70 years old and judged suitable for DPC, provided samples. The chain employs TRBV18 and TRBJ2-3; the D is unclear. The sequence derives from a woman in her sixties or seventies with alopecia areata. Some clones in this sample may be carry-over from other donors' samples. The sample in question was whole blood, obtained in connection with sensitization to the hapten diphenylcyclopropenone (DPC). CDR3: CASSPRASRVTQYF. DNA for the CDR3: TGTGCCAGCTCACCACGGGCTAGTAGGGTTACGCAGTATTTT.